This T cell receptor beta chain was documented in a study of Graves' ophthalmopathy and Graves' hyperthyroidism. Across the whole study: Ahead of any treatment, peripheral blood was obtained at the initial diagnosis.

CDR3 length equals 14 residues. V was shortened by 8 bases and J by 6 bases, with 17 bases between the two germline ends. CDR1 is LNHDA and CDR2 is SQIVND in the germline V gene (reference sequence). Findings of the study overall: From stable hyperthyroidism, ophthalmopathy was separated by a 13-signature model with 85% to 90% sensitivity and 80% to 82% specificity.

At least ten counts were recorded for this clonotype. Its antigen is not known. As diagnostic evidence, clinical symptoms, serum thyroxine, TRAb, thyroid ultrasound and orbital computed tomography were relied upon. As the template, RNA transcripts were used to amplify TCR beta CDR3 regions. A first-round RT-PCR used HTBI primers, followed by a second-round multiplex PCR. TCRdb analysed the multiplex PCR reads with MiXCR anew, one entry per CDR3 protein. This table holds about 740,000 distinct CDR3 sequences, 40% found once. This chain joins TRBV19 and TRBJ1-5, with unresolved D. The clonotype was recovered from an adult man with Graves' ophthalmopathy. The sequenced sample was peripheral blood. The CDR3 spells CASCPGRRTQPQHF. The CDR3 bases are TGTGCCAGTTGCCCGGGCCGACGGACTCAGCCCCAGCATTTT. The complete variable domain, with remaining parts taken from reference TRBV19 and TRBJ1-5, reads DGGITQSPKYLFRKEGQNVTLSCEQNLNHDAMYWYRQDPGQGLRLIYYSQIVNDFQKGDIAEGYSVSREKKESFPLTVTSAQKNPTAFYLCASCPGRRTQPQHFGDGTRLSIL.